This entry describes one T cell receptor (beta chain). Its target antigen remains unknown. The sample holds no much larger clone one base away, and base qualities are not on file. The sample is drawn from a study of blood T cell repertoires in COVID-19 (dated by TCRdb to 2020 to 2022). Study-level background: The collaborator samples originated in the United States, Italy and Spain and spanned the acute and convalescent phases of COVID-19. The samples were drawn from two sources: the first 160 participants of the ongoing ImmuneRACE study, and fewer than 1,500 subjects contributed by 6 global collaborators. HLA class I and class II types, where available, came from metadata supplied by the sample provider rather than from assay-based typing. A de-identified subject ID, COVID-19 status, age in years and sex were almost always included in the sample metadata. The prospective study material was composed of cDNA or gDNA derived from T cells, B-cell-depleted T cells, or PBMCs. A freely available public database, intended as a resource for researchers studying the immune response to SARS-CoV-2, is where the repertoires were released. Deeply sampled blood TCRbeta repertoires from subjects exposed to, actively infected with, or recovered from COVID-19 were included in the dataset.

The junction carries 17 bases between V and J, which are trimmed by 4 bases and 3 bases respectively. The CDR3 sequence holds 15 residues, the cysteine and phenylalanine included. Only the CDR3 portion is preserved as DNA: 45 bases, with reading frame beginning at the first base. The germline V gene specifies SGHTS as CDR1 and YDEGEE as CDR2. Each collaborating institution followed its own protocols to collect whole blood in K2EDTA tubes. For TCRbeta analysis, collaborators shipped samples in one of three forms: frozen whole blood, isolated PBMCs, or DNA extracted from either of those sample types. The immunoSEQ Assay, a bias-controlled multiplex PCR, was used to amplify TCRbeta CDR3 regions from genomic DNA. In the original analysis: The number of nucleated cells in each sample was estimated from the amplification of reference gene primers within the assay. Sequence reads were collapsed and filtered to measure the absolute abundance of every unique TCRbeta CDR3 rearrangement. For each sample, productive Simpson clonality was calculated by taking the square root of Simpson's diversity index across productive rearrangements. TCRdb provides this immuneACCESS table in a form limited to in-frame rearrangements. Some clones are lacking; in checked studies, under half of them reflect an unresolved V gene, and why the rest are absent is not known. V, J and clone size are taken as reported in that table, and D and trimming were inferred from the DNA itself. This sample holds some 180,000 clones; 80% to 90% were observed only once. About 2.1% of the sample comes from the top ten.

The paper as a whole reports these results and caveats: The amount of clinical and demographic metadata varied by source and participant and was provided uncurated.

Sequencing was carried out using peripheral blood. The origin of this receptor is a woman aged 80 or over with acute or convalescent COVID-19. Rearrangement joined TRBV5-8 to TRBJ2-7; perhaps TRBD2 is the D gene, with 5 bases matching. The CDR3 loop reads CASSAPTPGNYEQYF. The DNA is TGTGCCAGCAGCGCACCTACCCCGGGAAACTACGAGCAGTACTTC.